This T cell receptor beta chain was obtained from a study of beta chain features in type 1 diabetes. The CDR3 has 16 amino acids. Germline-derived CDR1 and CDR2 are SEHNR and FQNEAQ (reference sequence). V was cut by 1 base and J by 8 bases, with 18 bases left in between. Of the isolated RNA, all was reverse transcribed, and so the sequenced material was expressed TCRB transcripts. This table comes from immunoSEQ multiplex PCR, and its TCRdb copy is limited to in-frame clones, with some not included. The data show approximately 330,000 clones, roughly 11% seen once. The source of this sequence is a woman aged 25 to 39 in good health. Source material: naive CD4+ T cells from blood. The chain combines TRBV7-9 with TRBJ2-1; TRBD1 is a possible D gene (5 bases). In DNA, the CDR3 is TGTGCCAGCAGCTTAGGTCGTAACCAGGGTGAGGATGAGCAGTTCTTC. It codes for CASSLGRNQGEDEQFF.